This TCR beta chain appears in the sequencing data of a study of T cells in tuberculosis. CDR3 size: 13 residues. V dropped 5 bases and J dropped 14; count of bases not matched to a gene: 12. Germline V CDR1 and CDR2: SGHVS, FQNEAQ. In regard to this clone: The antigen is not known.

The assay was immunoSEQ multiplex PCR, and TCRdb's table has in-frame clones only and misses some. The sample holds about 20,000 clones, roughly nine tenths seen once. Study results and limitations: Active tuberculosis patients had shorter CDR3-alpha; the beta difference was nonsignificant.

The source is a donor under 30 with latent tuberculosis or without tuberculosis infection. This sequence joins TRBV7-8 and TRBJ2-3, with 8 bases lining up with TRBD2. Sequencing was performed on PBMCs. CDR3 DNA: TGTGCCAGCAGCCCCCAGGGACTAGTTACGTGGTATTTT. Translated: CASSPQGLVTWYF.